There are a few counts of the clone carrying this TCR beta chain. TCRdb analysed the PCR reads with MiXCR anew, one entry per CDR3 protein. The sample holds some 30,000 distinct CDR3 sequences, under 55% seen once. The CDR3 extends over 15 amino acids. V was cut by 2 bases and J by 0 bases, with 9 bases left in between. Described time point: before preoperative PTX-NDP chemotherapy. This sample was taken from a study of esophageal squamous cell carcinoma under preoperative chemotherapy. This chain connects TRBV12-3 or TRBV12-4 to TRBJ2-3; possible D gene TRBD2, 5 bases. This TCR came from a human donor with esophageal squamous cell carcinoma. The donor label of this sample is uncertain. Collection took place from a patient given preoperative chemotherapy. This CDR3 is CASSLTGISTDTQYF. As DNA, the CDR3 is TGTGCCAGCAGTTTAACCGGGATAAGCACAGATACGCAGTATTTT.